This is a list of T cell receptor beta chains from one sample in a study of identical twins. Via MiXCR, TCRdb re-called the 5' RACE reads, giving one row per CDR3 protein. The top ten clones hold around 8.1% of a sample with 150,000 or so distinct CDR3 sequences, around 3.6% of them seen once. Input material: memory T cells sorted from blood. The receptors come from a man younger than 35 in good health. The CDR3 runs from the conserved cysteine through the conserved F or W. Each record gives: clone size, J gene, D gene, V gene, CDR3 protein, CDR3 DNA. The D gene is left open where the match is weak. Some rows have no size entry. The others give once, few or many, or a class for an expanded clone.

many,TRBJ2-1,TRBD2,TRBV24-1,CATSDPSGGYNEQFF,TGTGCCACCAGTGACCCTAGCGGAGGCTACAATGAGCAGTTCTTC
many,TRBJ1-1,.,TRBV7-8,CASSLALRDEAFF,TGTGCCAGCAGCTTAGCGTTGCGGGACGAAGCTTTCTTT
.,TRBJ2-4,.,TRBV6-1,CATLRGGAKNIQYF,TGTGCCACCCTAAGGGGTGGTGCCAAAAACATTCAGTACTTC
many,TRBJ2-5,TRBD2,TRBV2,CASARLAGETQYF,TGTGCCAGCGCTAGACTAGCGGGAGAGACCCAGTACTTC
many,TRBJ2-1,.,TRBV15,CATSRDRLGSYNEQFF,TGTGCCACCAGCAGAGATCGACTAGGAAGCTACAATGAGCAGTTCTTC
few,TRBJ2-1,.,TRBV19,CASNGRAGGVDEQFF,TGTGCCAGTAACGGTAGAGCCGGCGGTGTCGATGAGCAGTTCTTC
.,TRBJ1-5,TRBD1,TRBV12-5,CASGHTGGGNQPQHF,TGTGCTAGTGGCCACACAGGGGGCGGGAATCAGCCCCAGCATTTT
many,TRBJ1-1,.,TRBV11-2,CASSFIQGGTEAFF,TGTGCCAGCAGCTTCATCCAGGGAGGGACTGAAGCTTTCTTT
many,TRBJ2-2,.,TRBV24-1,CATSVHSGNTGELFF,TGTGCCACCAGTGTACATAGCGGGAACACCGGGGAGCTGTTTTTT
many,TRBJ1-5,TRBD1,TRBV20-1,CSAAGGTGDNQPQHF,TGCAGTGCCGCCGGGGGGACAGGGGACAATCAGCCCCAGCATTTT
many,TRBJ2-2,.,TRBV20-1,CSASSSPGELFF,TGCAGTGCTAGTTCGTCCCCCGGGGAGCTGTTTTTT
few,TRBJ2-2,.,TRBV12-3/TRBV12-4,CASSQGRRAGELFF,TGTGCCAGCAGTCAGGGACGGCGGGCCGGGGAGCTGTTTTTT
many,TRBJ2-7,.,TRBV7-2,CASSFGGYYEQYF,TGTGCCAGCAGCTTCGGCGGGTACTACGAGCAGTACTTC
few,TRBJ2-7,.,TRBV4-2,CASSLGTGLNEQYF,TGTGCCAGCAGCCTCGGGACTGGACTCAACGAGCAGTACTTC
.,TRBJ1-1,.,TRBV7-9,CASSLQKRRTDTEAFF,TGTGCCAGCAGCTTACAAAAGCGCAGAACTGACACTGAAGCTTTCTTT